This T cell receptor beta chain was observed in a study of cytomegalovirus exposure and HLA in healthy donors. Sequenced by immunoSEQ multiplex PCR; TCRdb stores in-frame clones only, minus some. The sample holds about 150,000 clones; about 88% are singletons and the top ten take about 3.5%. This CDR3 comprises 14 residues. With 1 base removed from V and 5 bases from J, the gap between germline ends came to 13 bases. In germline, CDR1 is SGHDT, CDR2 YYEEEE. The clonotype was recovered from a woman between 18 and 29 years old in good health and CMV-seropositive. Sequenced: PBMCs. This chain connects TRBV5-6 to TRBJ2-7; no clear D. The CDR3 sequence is CASSLQASLDEQYF. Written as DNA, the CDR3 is TGTGCCAGCAGCTTGCAGGCTTCTTTGGACGAGCAGTACTTC.